Below, 10 T cell receptor beta chains from the same sample are listed, as sequenced in a study of CD8+ T cells in alopecia areata. Regarding treatment: oral pan-JAK inhibitor, 5-10 mg twice daily. Extracted from the samples, RNA was reverse transcribed into cDNA to serve as the sequencing template. The protocol was immunoSEQ multiplex PCR, while the TCRdb copy is restricted to in-frame clones and leaves out a portion. The sample has under 150,000 clones; approximately 51% are singletons. Material: CD4+ T cells sorted from blood, obtained at week 24, from a patient treated with tofacitinib. The receptor source for this set is a human donor with alopecia areata.

The chain has TRBV10-3 and TRBJ1-5; D is undetermined. This CDR3 has 13 residues. Germline CDR1 reads ENHRY; CDR2 reads SYGVKD. V lost 7 bases, J lost 5 bases, and 12 bases lay in between. For the CDR3, the DNA is TGTGCCATCAAGGGAGAGGGTTATCAGCCCCAGCATTTT. Translated: CAIKGEGYQPQHF.

This clone was observed a few times. V gene TRBV7-2 combines with J gene TRBJ1-5, with 8 nucleotides matching TRBD1. Looked up from germline, CDR1 is SGHTA and CDR2 is FQGNSA. The V and J ends lost 3 bases and 3 bases, in that order; junction bases with no gene match: 4. The CDR3 is 15 amino acids. CDR3 region: CASSFAGGYNQPQHF. For the CDR3, the DNA is TGTGCCAGCAGCTTCGCAGGGGGCTACAATCAGCCCCAGCATTTT.

This chain links TRBV7-2 with TRBJ2-5, with TRBD1 as a possible D gene (7 bases). V lost 7 bases and J 5 bases, leaving 14 bases between the germline ends. CDR1 is SGHTA and CDR2 is FQGNSA in the germline V gene. The CDR3 loop spans 13 amino acids. The CDR3: CASTISGGETQYF. In DNA, the CDR3 is TGTGCCAGCACCATATCAGGGGGGGAGACCCAGTACTTC.

A few counts support this clone. CDR3 nucleotide sequence: TGTGCCTGGAGTTCCCACAGGGGTGGGGAGCAGTACTTC. Its translation is CAWSSHRGGEQYF. This sequence joins TRBV30 and TRBJ2-7; TRBD1 matches at 7 bases. V was pared by 2 bases and J by 7 bases, with 8 bases of the junction left unmatched. Germline V CDR1 and CDR2: GTSNPN, SVGIG (reference sequence). The CDR3 loop spans 13 amino acids.

The chain combines TRBV7-2 with TRBJ2-5; D gene ambiguous. The CDR3 runs to 12 residues. V gave up 5 bases and J gave up 9 bases, with 13 bases separating them. Germline V gives CDR1 SGHTA, CDR2 FQGNSA. The CDR3 spells CASSPARMAQYF. The CDR3 DNA reads TGTGCCAGCAGCCCGGCCCGGATGGCCCAGTACTTC.

The CDR3 nucleotides are TGTGCCAGCAGGCAGGGGTTTGTTGAAAAACTGTTTTTT. This gives the protein CASRQGFVEKLFF. The genes are TRBV25-1 and TRBJ1-4, with TRBD1 as a possible D gene (6 bases). Between the trimmed V and J ends, which lost 6 bases and 7 bases, there was a span of 12 bases. This CDR3 region has 13 residues. CDR1 and CDR2 from the germline V gene are MGHDK and SYGVNS.

This clone has only a few counts. The chain is built from TRBV5-6 and TRBJ2-5, with a possible D match to TRBD2 (6 bases). This CDR3 region has 16 residues. Germline lookup yields CDR1 SGHDT and CDR2 YYEEEE. V lost 3 bases and J 2 bases, leaving 17 bases between the germline ends. The CDR3 coding sequence is TGTGCCAGCAGCTCCTTTGTAGCCCGGGGGCAAGAGACCCAGTACTTC. Protein: CASSSFVARGQETQYF.

The table lists this clone with a few counts. The J gene is TRBJ1-1, the V gene TRBV25-1; D is uncertain. The ends were cut back, 4 bases at V and 4 bases at J, with 13 bases in the middle. Looked up from germline, CDR1 is MGHDK and CDR2 is SYGVNS. CDR3 size: 14 residues. The CDR3 loop reads CASSGPAGATEAFF. As DNA, the CDR3 is TGTGCCAGCAGTGGCCCGGCCGGCGCCACTGAAGCTTTCTTT. The variable domain in full, completed from reference TRBV25-1 and TRBJ1-1, reads EADIYQTPRYLVIGTGKKITLECSQTMGHDKMYWYQQDPGMELHLIHYSYGVNSTEKGDLSSESTVSRIRTEHFPLTLESARPSHTSQYLCASSGPAGATEAFFGQGTRLTVV.

V and J are TRBV6-5 and TRBJ1-2, with a tentative D call TRBD1 (6 bases). Trimming removed 5 bases from V and 4 bases from J, with 11 bases in between. CDR3 size: 13 residues. Germline CDR1 reads MNHEY; CDR2 reads SVGAGI. The CDR3 DNA reads TGTGCCAGCAGTACGGGGGCTTTCTATGGCTACACCTTC. Translation: CASSTGAFYGYTF.

In its sample, this clone was seen a few times. V gene TRBV18 combines with J gene TRBJ1-3, with D possibly being TRBD1 (5 bases). The CDR3 consists of 14 residues. Germline assignment: CDR1 KGHSH and CDR2 LQKENI. V lost 8 bases, J lost 1 base, and 12 bases lay in between. Written as DNA, the CDR3 is TGTGCCAGCGTTAACAGGCCTTCTGGAAACACCATATATTTT. Its translation: CASVNRPSGNTIYF. The full variable domain, completed using reference TRBV18 and TRBJ1-3, is NAGVMQNPRHLVRRRGQEARLRCSPMKGHSHVYWYRQLPEEGLKFMVYLQKENIIDESGMPKERFSAEFPKEGPSILRIQQVVRGDSAAYFCASVNRPSGNTIYFGEGSWLTVV.